This T cell receptor (beta chain) was recovered during a study of T cell repertoires in cytomegalovirus infection. General study points: Carriers of CMV and the relevant HLA type were discriminated by public TCR beta frequency.

TCRdb independently ran MiXCR on the reads; one entry per CDR3 protein. Of 510,000 or so distinct CDR3 sequences in the sample, around 27% were seen once. The CDR3 has 14 residues. Germline CDR1 SGHDT, CDR2 YYEEEE. V lost 3 bases and J lost 2, with 11 bases in between. Concerning this clonotype: Its antigen remains unidentified.

Sequencing was performed on PBMCs. This clonotype was sampled from a human donor in good health (CMV status not recorded). Some clones in this sample may be carry-over from other donors' samples. The V and J genes are TRBV5-6 and TRBJ2-5; weak D call: TRBD2 (5 bases). CDR3 DNA sequence: TGTGCCAGCAGCTACCGGGGTCTTCAAGAGACCCAGTACTTC. Residues: CASSYRGLQETQYF. Full variable domain (rest looked up from reference TRBV5-6 and TRBJ2-5): DAGVTQSPTHLIKTRGQQVTLRCSPKSGHDTVSWYQQALGQGPQFIFQYYEEEERQRGNFPDRFSGHQFPNYSSELNVNALLLGDSALYLCASSYRGLQETQYFGPGTRLLVL.